This T cell receptor beta chain was profiled in a study of CD8 T cells in ankylosing spondylitis. Study-level points and caveats: What seemed typical of ankylosing spondylitis blood was a TCR beta motif built from several highly homologous variants.

This clonotype was seen many times. What it recognizes is unknown. The V and J ends lost 7 bases and 3 bases respectively, with 15 bases between them. CDR3 length equals 13 residues. The V gene's germline CDR1 is SQVTM and CDR2 ANQGSEA. Molecular-barcoded quantitative 5'-RACE produced these TCR beta libraries. TCRdb reanalysed the 5' RACE reads using MiXCR and keeps one entry per CDR3 protein. This table holds some 840,000 distinct CDR3 sequences, about 12% found once. The receptor was isolated from a male donor with ankylosing spondylitis. The chain joins TRBV29-1 to TRBJ1-1; D is possibly TRBD1 (6 bases). The sequencing sample was made of blood, either unsorted or a sorted T cell fraction (not recorded which). In DNA, the CDR3 is TGCAGCGCCACCCAGGGGAAGGACACTGAAGCTTTCTTT. Translation: CSATQGKDTEAFF.